The rows below give T cell receptor beta chains drawn from one sample of a study of CD8 T cells in ankylosing spondylitis. TCRdb reprocessed the 5' RACE reads via MiXCR and lists one record per CDR3 protein. The sample has 500,000 to 550,000 distinct CDR3 sequences, about 13% seen once. The sample was blood, either unsorted or a sorted T cell fraction (not recorded which). The receptors come from a male donor with ankylosing spondylitis. CDR3s include the opening cysteine and the closing phenylalanine or tryptophan. Each record gives: clone size, V gene, J gene, D gene, CDR3 protein, CDR3 DNA. D genes are given only for firm matches. Clone size is stated in some rows and not others, as once, few, many or a class when expanded.

clone size: NA
V gene: TRBV7-9
J gene: TRBJ1-6
D gene: TRBD1
CDR3 protein: CASSHPTGVNSPLHF
CDR3 DNA: TGTGCCAGCAGCCACCCGACAGGGGTTAATTCACCCCTCCACTTT

clone size: NA
V gene: TRBV19
J gene: TRBJ2-4
D gene: TRBD2
CDR3 protein: CASSPGLAGAKNIQYF
CDR3 DNA: TGTGCCAGTAGTCCGGGACTAGCGGGAGCCAAAAACATTCAGTACTTC

clone size: few
V gene: TRBV20-1
J gene: TRBJ2-4
D gene: TRBD2
CDR3 protein: CSAIAGVVVNIQYF
CDR3 DNA: TGCAGTGCTATTGCGGGAGTGGTGGTAAACATTCAGTACTTC

clone size: few
V gene: TRBV5-1
J gene: TRBJ2-5
D gene: NA
CDR3 protein: CASSLGGTPGETQYF
CDR3 DNA: TGCGCCAGCAGCTTGGGGGGCACCCCGGGGGAGACCCAGTACTTC

clone size: NA
V gene: TRBV29-1
J gene: TRBJ2-7
D gene: NA
CDR3 protein: CSVEDQVGSSYEQYF
CDR3 DNA: TGCAGCGTTGAAGATCAGGTGGGAAGCTCCTACGAGCAGTACTTC

clone size: few
V gene: TRBV7-6
J gene: TRBJ2-1
D gene: NA
CDR3 protein: CASSLPDPKNEQFF
CDR3 DNA: TGTGCCAGCAGCTTACCAGATCCAAAAAATGAGCAGTTCTTC

clone size: many
V gene: TRBV5-5
J gene: TRBJ2-5
D gene: TRBD2
CDR3 protein: CASSAGGGSGETQYF
CDR3 DNA: TGTGCCAGCAGCGCGGGGGGAGGTTCGGGAGAGACCCAGTACTTC

clone size: many
V gene: TRBV5-1
J gene: TRBJ2-1
D gene: TRBD1
CDR3 protein: CASSLNVQGVRFF
CDR3 DNA: TGCGCCAGCAGCTTGAATGTCCAGGGGGTTCGGTTCTTC

clone size: few
V gene: TRBV4-1
J gene: TRBJ1-5
D gene: TRBD1
CDR3 protein: CASSRQGGSNQPQHF
CDR3 DNA: TGCGCCAGCAGCCGGCAGGGGGGCAGCAATCAGCCCCAGCATTTT

clone size: NA
V gene: TRBV12-3/TRBV12-4
J gene: TRBJ1-5
D gene: NA
CDR3 protein: CASSTLRGNQPQHF
CDR3 DNA: TGTGCCAGCAGTACACTTCGGGGGAATCAGCCCCAGCATTTT

clone size: NA
V gene: TRBV6-6
J gene: TRBJ2-3
D gene: NA
CDR3 protein: CASSYIGTDTQYF
CDR3 DNA: TGTGCCAGCAGTTACATAGGGACAGATACGCAGTATTTT

clone size: many
V gene: TRBV3-1
J gene: TRBJ2-7
D gene: NA
CDR3 protein: CASSQPGGEQYF
CDR3 DNA: TGTGCCAGCAGCCAGCCCGGGGGCGAGCAGTACTTC

clone size: NA
V gene: TRBV5-6
J gene: TRBJ2-7
D gene: NA
CDR3 protein: CASSSGMSFEQYF
CDR3 DNA: TGTGCCAGCAGCTCCGGGATGAGTTTCGAGCAGTACTTC

clone size: NA
V gene: TRBV19
J gene: TRBJ2-1
D gene: NA
CDR3 protein: CASSISIGEQFF
CDR3 DNA: TGTGCCAGTAGTATTAGCATCGGGGAGCAGTTCTTC

clone size: NA
V gene: TRBV6-1
J gene: TRBJ2-1
D gene: TRBD1
CDR3 protein: CASNRKDRHNNEQFF
CDR3 DNA: TGTGCCAGCAACCGTAAGGACAGGCATAACAATGAGCAGTTCTTC

clone size: NA
V gene: TRBV11-3
J gene: TRBJ2-4
D gene: NA
CDR3 protein: CASSQTNIQYF
CDR3 DNA: TGTGCCAGCAGCCAAACTAACATTCAGTACTTC

clone size: many
V gene: TRBV5-1
J gene: TRBJ1-4
D gene: NA
CDR3 protein: CASSPGGGDIGREKLFF
CDR3 DNA: TGCGCCAGCAGCCCCGGCGGGGGAGACATTGGAAGGGAAAAACTGTTTTTT

clone size: few
V gene: TRBV15
J gene: TRBJ1-5
D gene: TRBD1
CDR3 protein: CATSRDRGTIQPQHF
CDR3 DNA: TGTGCCACCAGCAGGGACAGGGGGACGATCCAGCCCCAGCATTTT

clone size: many
V gene: TRBV5-1
J gene: TRBJ1-1
D gene: TRBD1
CDR3 protein: CASGGIGGAGTEAFF
CDR3 DNA: TGCGCCAGCGGGGGAATAGGGGGCGCGGGGACTGAAGCTTTCTTT